Each of the 12 T cell receptor beta chains below was sequenced from the same sample in a study of control samples from healthy donors and cancer patients. Clones were sequenced by immunoSEQ multiplex PCR, and TCRdb holds only the in-frame ones, with some missing. The table has 150,000 to 200,000 clones, approximately 91% seen once; the top ten hold just over 2%. The sample was blood. The receptors stem from a woman between 40 and 50 years old in good health.

The rearrangement joins TRBV7-9 to TRBJ2-1, with 8 nucleotides matching TRBD1. The CDR3 is 15 amino acids. V lost 4 bases, J lost 9 bases, and 11 bases stayed unmatched. Looked up from germline, CDR1 is SEHNR and CDR2 is FQNEAQ (reference sequence). In DNA, the CDR3 is TGTGCCAGCAGCTCCTCGGACAGGGAGACAGGTGAGCAGTTCTTC. Translation gives CASSSSDRETGEQFF.

The rearrangement uses TRBV11-2 and TRBJ1-3; TRBD1 might be the D (6 bases). This CDR3 is built from 18 residues. The germline V gene encodes CDR1 SGHAT and CDR2 FQNNGV. Between the trimmed V and J ends, which lost 4 bases and 4 bases, there was a span of 23 bases. In DNA form, the CDR3 reads TGTGCCAGCAGCTCGGTGAGGGGGGGCGCATTTTCAGGAAACACCATATATTTT. It yields the protein CASSSVRGGAFSGNTIYF.

The chain links TRBV19 to TRBJ2-2; D possibly corresponds to TRBD2 (6 bases). The CDR3 extends over 15 amino acids. Germline values: CDR1 LNHDA, CDR2 SQIVND (reference sequence). The V end was cut by 9 bases, the J end by 5 bases, with 19 bases between. The CDR3 sequence is CASEPIPRGTGELFF. CDR3 sequence (DNA): TGTGCCAGCGAGCCAATACCCCGGGGGACCGGGGAGCTGTTTTTT.

The rearrangement links TRBV7-8 to TRBJ2-3; 7 bases are a match to TRBD2. CDR3 length equals 16 residues. V lost 3 bases to trimming and J lost 4 bases; unmatched junction nucleotides: 10. CDR1 and CDR2 from the germline V gene are SGHVS and FQNEAQ. The CDR3 DNA follows: TGTGCCAGCAGCTTTCAACGACTAGCCAGGGCAGATACGCAGTATTTT. It yields the protein CASSFQRLARADTQYF.

This chain links TRBV6-5 with TRBJ1-3; D is possibly TRBD1 (6 bases). Germline V lookup: CDR1 MNHEY, CDR2 SVGAGI. The ends were cut back, 0 bases at V and 2 bases at J, with 11 bases in the middle. The CDR3 contains 16 residues. The DNA of the CDR3 is TGTGCCAGCAGTTACTCGAGGTCAGGGGCTGGAAACACCATATATTTT. It translates to CASSYSRSGAGNTIYF.

V usage is TRBV14 and J usage is TRBJ1-2; 7 positions match TRBD1. The CDR3 has 14 amino acids. The ends lost 3 bases at V and 7 bases at J; junction bases unmatched: 8. Germline CDR1 is SGHDN and CDR2 is FVKESK. CDR3 sequence reads: CASSQANRGGGYTF. CDR3 in DNA: TGTGCCAGCAGCCAGGCGAACAGGGGTGGTGGCTACACCTTC.

The chain recombines TRBV6-5 with TRBJ2-3; D possibly corresponds to TRBD1 (5 bases). Looked up from germline, CDR1 is MNHEY and CDR2 is SVGAGI. The CDR3 length is 13 residues. The V end lost 5 bases, the J end lost 4 bases, and 10 bases lay between the germline ends. CDR3 in amino acids: CASSTGLSDTQYF. The CDR3 bases are TGTGCCAGCAGTACAGGATTGTCAGATACGCAGTATTTT.

Turning to this clone: Within the sample, other DNA sequences also encode this same CDR3. The CDR3: CASSLQGTGNTIYF. The DNA for the CDR3 is TGCGCCAGCAGCTTACAGGGGACTGGAAACACCATATATTTT. V is TRBV5-1 and J is TRBJ1-3; 7 bases agree with TRBD1. V lost 2 bases to trimming and J lost 2 bases; unmatched junction nucleotides: 1. The CDR3 covers 14 residues. Germline CDR1 reads SGHRS; CDR2 reads YFSETQ.

J is TRBJ2-5 and V is TRBV28, with 9 bases that match TRBD2. Germline loops: CDR1 MDHEN, CDR2 SYDVKM. This CDR3 has 15 amino acids. With 2 bases clipped from V and 5 bases from J, the junction kept 6 bases outside the gene matches. The CDR3 is CASSLPLAGYETQYF. In DNA form, the CDR3 reads TGTGCCAGCAGTTTACCGCTAGCGGGGTATGAGACCCAGTACTTC.

A single count supports this clone. The chain links TRBV27 to TRBJ1-6; the D gene is possibly TRBD1 (5 bases). CDR3 length equals 14 residues. Germline-derived CDR1 and CDR2 are MNHEY and SMNVEV (reference sequence). With 9 bases removed from V and 4 bases from J, the gap between germline ends came to 13 bases. CDR3 sequence (DNA): TGTGCCAGTAGTGGACAACCATATAATTCACCCCTCCACTTT. Translation gives CASSGQPYNSPLHF.

The chain couples TRBV18 to TRBJ2-5; 13 positions agree with TRBD2. V lost 3 bases, J lost 0 bases, and 4 bases stayed unmatched. Germline V CDR1 and CDR2: KGHSH, LQKENI. This CDR3 has 17 amino acids. CDR3 region: CASSPTSGGGYQETQYF. DNA for the CDR3: TGTGCCAGCTCACCTACTAGCGGGGGGGGCTACCAAGAGACCCAGTACTTC.

The chain uses TRBV6-6 and TRBJ2-7; a possible D gene is TRBD1 (6 bases). Germline lookup yields CDR1 MNHNY and CDR2 SVGAGI (reference sequence). The V and J ends lost 8 bases and 2 bases respectively, with 16 bases between them. The CDR3 contains 14 residues. Here the CDR3 reads CASGKQGNTYEQYF. CDR3 bases: TGTGCCAGCGGAAAACAGGGCAACACCTACGAGCAGTACTTC.